The clone carrying this TCR beta chain was picked up many times. Its antigen is undetermined. CDR3 size: 15 residues. The V gene's germline CDR1 is SGHTA and CDR2 FQGNSA. The V end was cut by 1 base, the J end by 3 bases, with 10 bases between. This entry comes from a study of T cell repertoires in cytomegalovirus infection. Findings and caveats of the study: The study identified carriers of CMV plus the relevant HLA from cumulative public TCR beta family frequency.

TCRdb itself ran the reads through MiXCR, one entry per CDR3 protein. The sample has some 800,000 distinct CDR3 sequences, about 31% seen once. The sample in question was cultured CD8+ T cells from PBMCs, obtained from culture after CMV antigen stimulation. The clonotype comes from a human donor in good health (CMV status not recorded). Some clones in this sample may be carry-over from other donors' samples. The V gene is TRBV7-2, the J gene TRBJ2-1; perhaps TRBD1 as D (5 bases). CDR3 protein: CASSLGGGFYNEQFF. The CDR3 DNA is TGTGCCAGCAGCTTAGGGGGCGGCTTCTACAATGAGCAGTTCTTC.